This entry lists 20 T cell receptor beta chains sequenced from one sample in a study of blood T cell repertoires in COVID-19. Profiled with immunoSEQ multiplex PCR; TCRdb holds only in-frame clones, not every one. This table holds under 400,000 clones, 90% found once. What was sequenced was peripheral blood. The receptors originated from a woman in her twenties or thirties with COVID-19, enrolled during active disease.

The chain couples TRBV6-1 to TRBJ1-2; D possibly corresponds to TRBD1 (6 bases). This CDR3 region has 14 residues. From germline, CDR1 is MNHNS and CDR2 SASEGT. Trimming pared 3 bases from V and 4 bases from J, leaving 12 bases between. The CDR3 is CASSERGLLYGYTF. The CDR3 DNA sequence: TGTGCCAGCAGTGAGCGGGGGCTCCTCTATGGCTACACCTTC.

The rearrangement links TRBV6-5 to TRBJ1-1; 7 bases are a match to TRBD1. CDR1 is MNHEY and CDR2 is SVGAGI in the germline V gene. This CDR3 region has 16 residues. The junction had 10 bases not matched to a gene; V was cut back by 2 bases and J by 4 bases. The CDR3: CASSYTTGQFRTEAFF. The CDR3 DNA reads TGTGCCAGCAGTTACACTACGGGACAGTTTCGCACTGAAGCTTTCTTT.

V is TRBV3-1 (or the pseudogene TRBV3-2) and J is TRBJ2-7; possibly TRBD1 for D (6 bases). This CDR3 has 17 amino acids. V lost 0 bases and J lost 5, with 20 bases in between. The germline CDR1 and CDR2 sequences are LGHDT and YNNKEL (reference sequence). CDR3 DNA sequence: TGTGCCAGCAGCCAAGAATTAAAGGTCCCAGGGGCCAACGAGCAGTACTTC. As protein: CASSQELKVPGANEQYF.

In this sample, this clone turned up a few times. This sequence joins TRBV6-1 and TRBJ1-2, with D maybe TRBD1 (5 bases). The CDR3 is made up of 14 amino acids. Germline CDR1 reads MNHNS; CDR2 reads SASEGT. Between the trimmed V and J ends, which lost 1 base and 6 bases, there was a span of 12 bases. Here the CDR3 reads CASSEGGKGDGYTF. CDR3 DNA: TGTGCCAGCAGTGAAGGTGGGAAAGGGGATGGCTACACCTTC.

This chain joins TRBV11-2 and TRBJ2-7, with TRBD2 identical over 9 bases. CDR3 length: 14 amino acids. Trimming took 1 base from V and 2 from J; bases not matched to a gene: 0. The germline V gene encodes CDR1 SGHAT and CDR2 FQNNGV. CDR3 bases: TGTGCCAGCAGCTTAGGACTAGCGGCCTACGAGCAGTACTTC. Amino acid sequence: CASSLGLAAYEQYF. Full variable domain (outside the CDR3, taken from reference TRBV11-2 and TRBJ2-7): EAGVAQSPRYKIIEKRQSVAFWCNPISGHATLYWYQQILGQGPKLLIQFQNNGVVDDSQLPKDRFSAERLKGVDSTLKIQPAKLEDSAVYLCASSLGLAAYEQYFGPGTRLTVT.

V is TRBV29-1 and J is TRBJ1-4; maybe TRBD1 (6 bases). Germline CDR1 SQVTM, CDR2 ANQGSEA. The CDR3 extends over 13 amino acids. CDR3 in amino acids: CRGGNRVGEKLFF. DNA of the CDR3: TGCAGGGGGGGGAACAGGGTCGGTGAAAAACTGTTTTTT.

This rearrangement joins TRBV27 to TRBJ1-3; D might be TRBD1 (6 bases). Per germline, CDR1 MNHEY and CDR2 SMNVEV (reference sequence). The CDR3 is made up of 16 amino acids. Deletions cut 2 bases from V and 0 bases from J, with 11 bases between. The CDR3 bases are TGTGCCAGCAGTTTAAACAGGGCAAACTCTGGAAACACCATATATTTT. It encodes CASSLNRANSGNTIYF.

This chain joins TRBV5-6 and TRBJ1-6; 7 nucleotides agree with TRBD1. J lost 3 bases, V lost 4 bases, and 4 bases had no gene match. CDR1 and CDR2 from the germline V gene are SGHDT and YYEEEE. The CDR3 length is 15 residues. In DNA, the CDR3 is TGTGCCAGCAGCCGACGACAGGGCTATAATTCACCCCTCCACTTT. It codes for CASSRRQGYNSPLHF.

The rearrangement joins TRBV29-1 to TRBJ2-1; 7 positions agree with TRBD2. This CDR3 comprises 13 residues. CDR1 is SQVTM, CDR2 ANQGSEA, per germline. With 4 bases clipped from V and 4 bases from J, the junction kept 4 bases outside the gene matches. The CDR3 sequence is CSVGSSGYNEQFF. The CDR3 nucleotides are TGCAGCGTTGGGTCTAGCGGTTACAATGAGCAGTTCTTC.

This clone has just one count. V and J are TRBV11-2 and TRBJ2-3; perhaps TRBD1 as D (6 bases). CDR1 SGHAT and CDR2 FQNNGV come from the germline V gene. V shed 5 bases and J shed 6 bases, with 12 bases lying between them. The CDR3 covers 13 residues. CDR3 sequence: CASSPPGADTQYF. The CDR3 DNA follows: TGTGCCAGCAGCCCCCCAGGGGCGGATACGCAGTATTTT.

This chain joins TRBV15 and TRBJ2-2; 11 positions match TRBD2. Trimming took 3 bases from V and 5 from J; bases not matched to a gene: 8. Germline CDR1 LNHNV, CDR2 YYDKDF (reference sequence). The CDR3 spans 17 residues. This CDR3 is CATSRDGGLAVTGELFF. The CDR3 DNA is TGTGCCACCAGCAGGGACGGGGGACTAGCGGTGACCGGGGAGCTGTTTTTT.

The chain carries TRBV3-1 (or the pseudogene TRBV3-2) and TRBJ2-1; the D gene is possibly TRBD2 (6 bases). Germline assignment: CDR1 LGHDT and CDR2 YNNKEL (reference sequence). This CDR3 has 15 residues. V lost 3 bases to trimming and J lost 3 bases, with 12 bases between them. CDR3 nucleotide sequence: TGTGCCAGCAGCCAGGGACTCCCCAACTACAATGAGCAGTTCTTC. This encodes CASSQGLPNYNEQFF.

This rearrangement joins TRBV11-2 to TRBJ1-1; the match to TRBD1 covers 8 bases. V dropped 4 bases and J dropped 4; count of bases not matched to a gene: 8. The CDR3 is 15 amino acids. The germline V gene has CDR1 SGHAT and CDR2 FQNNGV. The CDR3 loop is CASSSRRGQGTEAFF. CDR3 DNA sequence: TGTGCCAGCAGCTCACGCAGGGGGCAGGGCACTGAAGCTTTCTTT.

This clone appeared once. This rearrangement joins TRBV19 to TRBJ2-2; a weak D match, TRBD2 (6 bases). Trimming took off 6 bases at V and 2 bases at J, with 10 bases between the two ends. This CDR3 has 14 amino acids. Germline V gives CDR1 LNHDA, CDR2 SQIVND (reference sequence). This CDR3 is CASSRDLNTGELFF. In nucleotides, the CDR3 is TGTGCCAGTAGCCGGGACTTAAACACCGGGGAGCTGTTTTTT. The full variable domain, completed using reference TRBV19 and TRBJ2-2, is DGGITQSPKYLFRKEGQNVTLSCEQNLNHDAMYWYRQDPGQGLRLIYYSQIVNDFQKGDIAEGYSVSREKKESFPLTVTSAQKNPTAFYLCASSRDLNTGELFFGEGSRLTVL.

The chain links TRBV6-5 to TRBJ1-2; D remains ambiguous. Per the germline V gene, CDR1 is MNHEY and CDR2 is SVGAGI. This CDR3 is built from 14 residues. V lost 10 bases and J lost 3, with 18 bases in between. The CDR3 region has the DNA TGTGCCACTCCGAGGGAACGGACGTACTATGGCTACACCTTC. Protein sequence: CATPRERTYYGYTF.

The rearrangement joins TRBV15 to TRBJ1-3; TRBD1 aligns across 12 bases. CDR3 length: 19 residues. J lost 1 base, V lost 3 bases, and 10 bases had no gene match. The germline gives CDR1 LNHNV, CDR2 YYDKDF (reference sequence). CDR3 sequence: CATSRGQGALVASGNTIYF. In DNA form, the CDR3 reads TGTGCCACCAGCAGGGGACAGGGGGCTTTAGTTGCGTCTGGAAACACCATATATTTT.

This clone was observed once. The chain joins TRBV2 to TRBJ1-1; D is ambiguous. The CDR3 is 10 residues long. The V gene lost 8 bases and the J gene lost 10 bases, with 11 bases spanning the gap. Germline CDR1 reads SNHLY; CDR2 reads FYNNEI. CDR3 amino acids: CASGSRGAFF. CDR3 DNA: TGTGCCAGCGGTAGTCGCGGAGCTTTCTTT. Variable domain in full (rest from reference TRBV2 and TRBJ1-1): EPEVTQTPSHQVTQMGQEVILRCVPISNHLYFYWYRQILGQKVEFLVSFYNNEISEKSEIFDDQFSVERPDGSNFTLKIRSTKLEDSAMYFCASGSRGAFFGQGTRLTVV.

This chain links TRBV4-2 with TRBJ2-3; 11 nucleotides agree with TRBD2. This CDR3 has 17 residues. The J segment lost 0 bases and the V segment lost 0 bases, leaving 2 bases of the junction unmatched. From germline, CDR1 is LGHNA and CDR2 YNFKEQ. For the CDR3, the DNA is TGTGCCAGCAGCCAAGAAAGGACTAGCGGGAGCACAGATACGCAGTATTTT. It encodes CASSQERTSGSTDTQYF.

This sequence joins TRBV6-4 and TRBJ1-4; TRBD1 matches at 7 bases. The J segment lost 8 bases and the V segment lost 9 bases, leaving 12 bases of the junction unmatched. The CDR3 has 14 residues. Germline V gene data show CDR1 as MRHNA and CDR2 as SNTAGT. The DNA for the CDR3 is TGTGCCAGAGACCTAGGACAGGAGAAGGAAAAACTGTTTTTT. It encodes CARDLGQEKEKLFF.

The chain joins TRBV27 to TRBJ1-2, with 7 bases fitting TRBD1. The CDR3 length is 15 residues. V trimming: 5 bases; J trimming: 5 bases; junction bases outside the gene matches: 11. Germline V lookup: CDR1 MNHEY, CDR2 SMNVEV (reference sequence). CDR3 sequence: CASSRQGQQYYGYTF. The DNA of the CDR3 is TGTGCCAGCAGTCGCCAGGGACAGCAATATTATGGCTACACCTTC.